The rows below give T cell receptor beta chains drawn from one sample of a study of blood T cell repertoires in COVID-19. Assay used: immunoSEQ multiplex PCR; TCRdb lists only in-frame clones, some missing. The sample holds more than 200,000 clones, approximately 88% seen once. What was sequenced was peripheral blood. Receptors were obtained from a woman younger than 45 with COVID-19, enrolled during active disease. Both conserved end residues are part of each CDR3. D genes are given only for firm matches. Some rows have no size entry. The others give once, few or many, or a class for an expanded clone.

clone size	V gene	J gene	D gene	CDR3 protein	CDR3 DNA
NA	TRBV28	TRBJ1-5	NA	CASKRVYGNQPQHF	TGTGCCAGCAAAAGAGTATACGGCAATCAGCCCCAGCATTTT
NA	TRBV6-5	TRBJ2-7	TRBD1	CASRTGTGAAYEQYF	TGTGCCAGCAGAACCGGGACAGGGGCCGCCTACGAGCAGTACTTC
NA	TRBV11-3	TRBJ2-2	NA	CASSLGRAGELFF	TGTGCCAGCAGCTTAGGCCGGGCCGGGGAGCTGTTTTTT
NA	TRBV6-5	TRBJ2-2	TRBD1	CASSYGDRGPGELFF	TGTGCCAGCAGTTACGGCGACAGGGGGCCCGGGGAGCTGTTTTTT
NA	TRBV6-2/TRBV6-3	TRBJ2-7	NA	CASSPVRGMAEQYF	TGTGCCAGCAGTCCAGTCCGGGGAATGGCCGAGCAGTACTTC
NA	TRBV18	TRBJ2-2	NA	CASSPRHTGELFF	TGTGCCAGCTCACCACGGCACACCGGGGAGCTGTTTTTT
NA	TRBV19	TRBJ2-1	TRBD1	CASRTGGSGVNEQFF	TGTGCCAGTAGGACAGGGGGGAGCGGGGTCAATGAGCAGTTCTTC
NA	TRBV27	TRBJ2-5	TRBD2	CASSSRLAGEETQYF	TGTGCCAGCAGTTCCAGACTAGCGGGGGAAGAGACCCAGTACTTC
NA	TRBV4-1	TRBJ2-5	NA	CASSQEAGERETQYF	TGCGCCAGCAGCCAAGAGGCAGGGGAAAGAGAGACCCAGTACTTC
NA	TRBV24-1	TRBJ2-3	TRBD2	CATSDLRSGRLDTQYF	TGTGCCACCAGTGATTTGCGTAGCGGGAGGTTAGATACGCAGTATTTT
NA	TRBV27	TRBJ2-7	NA	CASSLAGPSSYEQYF	TGTGCCAGCAGTTTAGCAGGGCCCTCTTCCTACGAGCAGTACTTC
NA	TRBV19	TRBJ1-5	NA	CASSMTGNQPQHF	TGTGCCAGTAGTATGACGGGGAATCAGCCCCAGCATTTT
NA	TRBV24-1	TRBJ2-3	TRBD2	CATGGGQDTQYF	TGTGCCACCGGCGGGGGTCAGGATACGCAGTATTTT
NA	TRBV6-5	TRBJ2-1	NA	CASNELRSSYNEQFF	TGTGCCAGCAACGAGCTAAGAAGCTCCTACAATGAGCAGTTCTTC
NA	TRBV5-1	TRBJ2-1	NA	CASSLVHSSYNEQFF	TGCGCCAGCAGCTTGGTACACAGCTCCTACAATGAGCAGTTCTTC
NA	TRBV3-1/TRBV3-2	TRBJ2-7	NA	CASSPIESPSYEQYF	TGTGCCAGCAGCCCTATTGAGTCCCCGTCCTACGAGCAGTACTTC
NA	TRBV7-2	TRBJ2-2	NA	CASSLDLLGGTGELFF	TGTGCCAGCAGCTTAGACCTGCTAGGGGGCACCGGGGAGCTGTTTTTT
NA	TRBV19	TRBJ2-2	NA	CASSDADTGELFF	TGTGCCAGTAGTGACGCGGACACCGGGGAGCTGTTTTTT
NA	TRBV12-5	TRBJ1-1	NA	CASGLGVATTVEKAFF	TGTGCTAGTGGTTTGGGGGTAGCGACAACTGTAGAGAAAGCTTTCTTT
NA	TRBV5-8	TRBJ1-2	NA	CASSFNRDNYGYTF	TGTGCCAGCAGCTTCAACAGGGACAACTATGGCTACACCTTC
NA	TRBV7-2	TRBJ2-3	TRBD1	CASSATGLTTDTQYF	TGTGCCAGCAGCGCGACAGGGCTTACCACAGATACGCAGTATTTT
NA	TRBV4-3	TRBJ1-2	NA	CASSQDLLTAHSNYGYTF	TGCGCCAGCAGCCAAGATCTACTGACAGCCCATTCTAACTATGGCTACACCTTC
NA	TRBV12-3/TRBV12-4	TRBJ1-2	NA	CASTFGGSYGYTF	TGTGCCAGCACCTTCGGGGGGAGCTATGGCTACACCTTC
NA	TRBV2	TRBJ2-2	NA	CASMPKRSGELFF	TGTGCCAGCATGCCGAAGCGGTCCGGGGAGCTGTTTTTT
NA	TRBV7-9	TRBJ2-5	TRBD1	CASSSLRDRVVETQYF	TGTGCCAGCAGCTCCCTCCGGGACAGGGTAGTTGAGACCCAGTACTTC
few	TRBV6-5	TRBJ1-4	TRBD1	CASSYRDRIGEKLFF	TGTGCCAGCAGTTACCGGGACAGGATCGGGGAAAAACTGTTTTTT
NA	TRBV27	TRBJ2-1	TRBD1	CASSLRDRAYNEQFF	TGTGCCAGCAGTTTACGGGACAGGGCATACAATGAGCAGTTCTTC
NA	TRBV5-6	TRBJ2-5	TRBD1	CASSFGTGQETQYF	TGTGCCAGCAGCTTTGGGACAGGGCAAGAGACCCAGTACTTC